This TCR beta chain emerged from a study of blood T cell repertoires in COVID-19. Study details: Samples came from the United States, Italy and Spain, spanning acute and convalescent COVID-19. From T cells, B-cell-depleted T cells, or PBMCs came the material, which was cDNA or gDNA.

This clone is a singleton in its sample. Authors' analysis steps: Researchers report that nucleated cell counts were estimated from reference gene primer amplification. Method: immunoSEQ multiplex PCR; TCRdb's copy keeps in-frame clones and lacks some. That table is the source of V, J and clone size, and D and trimming were worked out from the DNA. The sample lists more than 45,000 clones; roughly nine tenths were seen once. The receptor's source is a human donor in a cohort sampled during active COVID-19. Sequenced material: peripheral blood.

The CDR3 reads CASSQDPTAAGGDNEQFF. For the CDR3, the DNA is TGTGCCAGCAGCCAAGATCCGACGGCAGCGGGAGGTGATAATGAGCAGTTCTTC. This rearrangement joins TRBV3-1 (or the pseudogene TRBV3-2) to TRBJ2-1, with 9 nucleotides matching TRBD2. The CDR3 loop spans 18 amino acids. Germline trimming cut 0 bases from V and 7 bases from J; bases unmatched to any gene: 13. Per the germline V gene, CDR1 is LGHDT and CDR2 is YNNKEL (reference sequence).